This T cell receptor beta chain is from a study of PD-L1 blockade in urothelial cancer. Study at large: Median T cell yield per blood sample was over 130,000 cells.

V lost 6 bases, J lost 0 bases, and 9 bases stayed unmatched. Germline assignment: CDR1 SGHDT and CDR2 YYEEEE. CDR3 length: 17 amino acids. Repertoires were generated with immunoSEQ multiplex PCR, while TCRdb's copy carries only in-frame clones and drops some. The profile shows roughly 21,000 clones, 85% to 90% of them singletons. This chain links TRBV5-6 with TRBJ1-3; 10 nucleotides line up with TRBD1. This specimen consisted of PBMCs, obtained around atezolizumab (anti-PD-L1) treatment. This TCR derives from a woman aged 55-70 years with urothelial cancer. For the CDR3, the DNA is TGTGCCAGCACTCGGACAGGGGGTTTACGCTCTGGAAACACCATATATTTT. Translation: CASTRTGGLRSGNTIYF.